The T cell receptor (beta chain) under discussion was sequenced for a study of blood T cell repertoires in COVID-19. Authors' methods: Amplification from reference gene primers served as the basis for estimated nucleated cell counts. TCRdb keeps only in-frame clones here, not all; method: immunoSEQ multiplex PCR. V and J calls and clone size come straight from that table; D and trimming were deduced from the DNA. The repertoire has 90,000 or so clones, approximately 88% of them found once; the top ten carry around 10%. This clone is a singleton in its sample. Germline CDR1 MNHNS, CDR2 SASEGT. The CDR3 has 15 residues. Trimming removed 3 bases from V and 4 bases from J, with 15 bases in between.

This TCR was recovered from a man older than 75 with acute or convalescent COVID-19. Sequencing was performed on peripheral blood. The V and J genes are TRBV6-1 and TRBJ1-2; D remains ambiguous. The CDR3: CASSDSGGGFYGYTF. The CDR3 nucleotides read TGTGCCAGCAGTGATTCAGGAGGAGGGTTCTATGGCTACACCTTC.